What follows are 28 T cell receptor beta chains derived from one specimen sequenced in a study of cytomegalovirus exposure and HLA in healthy donors (dated by TCRdb to 2015 to 2018). The library was prepared using the immunoSEQ multiplex PCR assay. A mixture of 60 forward primers for TCR Vbeta segments and 13 reverse primers for TCR Jbeta segments was used in the multiplex PCR. TCRdb provides this immuneACCESS table in a form limited to in-frame rearrangements. Some clones are lacking; in checked studies, under half of them reflect an unresolved V gene, and why the rest are absent is not known. The sample table contains approximately 150,000 clones; only one count was recorded for 77% of them. The ten largest make up 1.4% to 1.5% of the sample. The sample comprised PBMCs. The receptors were gathered from a woman younger than 45 in good health and CMV-seropositive.

V and J are TRBV7-8 and TRBJ2-3; D is possibly TRBD2 (6 bases). Trimming pared 2 bases from V and 6 bases from J, leaving 12 bases between. CDR3 length: 14 residues. CDR1 and CDR2 from the germline V gene are SGHVS and FQNEAQ. The DNA for the CDR3 is TGTGCCAGCAGCTTACCTCCCCTAGCGGATACGCAGTATTTT. As protein: CASSLPPLADTQYF. Full variable domain (rest looked up from reference TRBV7-8 and TRBJ2-3): GAGVSQSPRYKVAKRGQDVALRCDPISGHVSLFWYQQALGQGPEFLTYFQNEAQLDKSGLPSDRFFAERPEGSVSTLKIQRTQQEDSAVYLCASSLPPLADTQYFGPGTRLTVL.

CDR3 region: CASSQGVGATVYGYTF. In DNA, the CDR3 is TGCGCCAGCAGCCAAGGAGTAGGAGCGACAGTCTATGGCTACACCTTC. The chain employs TRBV4-3 and TRBJ1-2; perhaps TRBD1 as D (5 bases). The CDR3 extends over 16 amino acids. Germline V CDR1 and CDR2: LGHNA, YSLEER. V dropped 1 base and J dropped 4 bases, with 16 bases sitting between them.

This clone appeared many times. This chain joins TRBV19 and TRBJ1-1, with D tentatively TRBD1 (5 bases). Trimming left V 7 bases short and J 4 bases short, with 13 bases between. CDR1 is LNHDA, CDR2 SQIVND, per germline (reference sequence). This CDR3 comprises 13 residues. The DNA for the CDR3 is TGTGCCAGTATCGCCCTGGGGGGCACTGAAGCTTTCTTT. The encoded protein is CASIALGGTEAFF.

This sequence joins TRBV29-1 and TRBJ1-5, with 7 bases fitting TRBD1. The germline CDR1 and CDR2 sequences are SQVTM and ANQGSEA. The J segment lost 2 bases and the V segment lost 3 bases, leaving 4 bases of the junction unmatched. This CDR3 spans 14 amino acids. The CDR3 loop is CSVDTGARNQPQHF. The CDR3 DNA is TGCAGCGTTGATACAGGGGCACGCAATCAGCCCCAGCATTTT. The full variable domain, its missing parts supplied by reference TRBV29-1 and TRBJ1-5, is SAVISQKPSRDICQRGTSLTIQCQVDSQVTMMFWYRQQPGQSLTLIATANQGSEATYESGFVIDKFPISRPNLTFSTLTVSNMSPEDSSIYLCSVDTGARNQPQHFGDGTRLSIL.

The chain links TRBV30 to TRBJ2-3, with 13 bases lining up with TRBD2. This CDR3 region has 15 residues. CDR1 and CDR2 (germline): GTSNPN, SVGIG (reference sequence). The ends lost 5 bases at V and 6 bases at J; junction bases unmatched: 8. CDR3 loop: CAWWSGTSGMDTQYF. The CDR3 nucleotides read TGTGCCTGGTGGTCCGGGACTAGCGGGATGGATACGCAGTATTTT.

This clone has more than one count but fewer than ten. The rearrangement links TRBV14 to TRBJ2-3, with a possible D match to TRBD2 (5 bases). Trimming cost V 4 bases and J 2 bases, with 7 bases left between them. Germline V lookup: CDR1 SGHDN, CDR2 FVKESK. This CDR3 is built from 13 residues. The CDR3 sequence is CASSPRDTDTQYF. In DNA, the CDR3 is TGTGCCAGCAGCCCCCGGGACACAGATACGCAGTATTTT.

The chain uses TRBV9 and TRBJ2-1; perhaps TRBD1 as D (6 bases). The V end was cut by 4 bases, the J end by 9 bases, with 14 bases between. The CDR3 loop spans 13 amino acids. The V gene's germline CDR1 is SGDLS and CDR2 YYNGEE. Here the CDR3 reads CASSFTGWGEQFF. CDR3 DNA: TGTGCCAGCAGCTTTACAGGGTGGGGTGAGCAGTTCTTC.

The rearrangement joins TRBV6-5 to TRBJ1-2; the match to TRBD1 covers 8 bases. CDR3 length: 15 residues. After removal of 5 bases from V and 8 bases from J, the junction contained 13 bases not matched to a gene. Germline V lookup: CDR1 MNHEY, CDR2 SVGAGI. As DNA, the CDR3 is TGTGCCAGCAGTCCAAACCAGGGGGCAACGGGAGGCTACACCTTC. It specifies CASSPNQGATGGYTF.

The chain has TRBV29-1 and TRBJ2-5; D is uncertain. The CDR3 sequence is 16 residues long. V was pared by 3 bases and J by 4 bases, with 21 bases between. Germline V CDR1 and CDR2: SQVTM, ANQGSEA. DNA of the CDR3: TGCAGCGTTGATTCGTTAGTCCTCGAAAGTGGAGAGACCCAGTACTTC. The encoded protein is CSVDSLVLESGETQYF.

The chain couples TRBV2 to TRBJ2-1; the D is unclear. Germline CDR1 is SNHLY and CDR2 is FYNNEI. The CDR3 runs 14 residues. V lost 7 bases and J lost 0, with 10 bases in between. The CDR3 DNA reads TGTGCCAGCAAAGAACCGGGCTCCTACAATGAGCAGTTCTTC. It yields the protein CASKEPGSYNEQFF.

This chain uses TRBV5-1 with TRBJ1-1; tentatively, D is TRBD1 (6 bases). This CDR3 is 13 amino acids long. V lost 0 bases to trimming and J lost 10 bases, with 13 bases between them. CDR1 is SGHRS, CDR2 YFSETQ, per germline. The CDR3 coding sequence is TGCGCCAGCAGCTTGGCCCCGGGGGGGGCAGCTTTCTTT. The encoded protein is CASSLAPGGAAFF.

The V gene is TRBV9, the J gene TRBJ1-2; 7 bases agree with TRBD1. The germline CDR1 and CDR2 sequences are SGDLS and YYNGEE. Unmatched junction bases numbered 12, after V lost 3 bases and J lost 10 bases. This CDR3 spans 14 amino acids. CDR3 nucleotide sequence: TGTGCCAGCAGCGCATCCGGGACAGCGCCTGCCTACACCTTC. Encoded protein: CASSASGTAPAYTF.

The chain combines TRBV2 with TRBJ2-7; 9 bases map to TRBD1. Germline CDR1 reads SNHLY; CDR2 reads FYNNEI. With 7 bases clipped from V and 5 bases from J, the junction kept 9 bases outside the gene matches. This CDR3 region has 14 residues. The DNA for the CDR3 is TGTGCCAGCAAGGGAAGGGACAGGGTCAACGAGCAGTACTTC. Its protein product is CASKGRDRVNEQYF.

This clone has just one count. V is TRBV2 and J is TRBJ2-3; 9 bases match TRBD2. CDR1 is SNHLY and CDR2 is FYNNEI in the germline V gene. Trimming took 2 bases from V and 6 from J; bases not matched to a gene: 9. The CDR3 length is 16 residues. The CDR3 coding sequence is TGTGCCAGCAGTGAATTGGCTAGCGGGACGGGGGATACGCAGTATTTT. Its translation: CASSELASGTGDTQYF.

The gene calls are TRBV6-1 and TRBJ1-2, with 9 bases that match TRBD1. The CDR3 extends over 15 amino acids. V shed 2 bases, J shed 4 bases, and the junction held 5 bases outside the gene matches. The V gene's germline CDR1 is MNHNS and CDR2 SASEGT. The CDR3 loop reads CASSETGTGSYGYTF. The DNA for the CDR3 is TGTGCCAGCAGTGAAACCGGGACAGGGAGCTATGGCTACACCTTC.

The chain employs TRBV10-2 and TRBJ2-3; D is perhaps TRBD2 (5 bases). Trimming took 7 bases from V and 2 from J, leaving 10 bases between them. The CDR3 has 13 amino acids. CDR1 is WSHSY, CDR2 SAAADI, per germline. CDR3 bases: TGCGCCAGCAAGGACTTTACCACAGATACGCAGTATTTT. Translating gives CASKDFTTDTQYF.

This clone was seen a handful of times. The chain uses TRBV30 and TRBJ2-5, with D tentatively TRBD1 (6 bases). Trimming stripped 3 bases from V and 5 bases from J, with 13 bases between. This CDR3 has 13 residues. Germline-derived CDR1 and CDR2 are GTSNPN and SVGIG (reference sequence). This CDR3 reads CAWSLQGLETQYF. The CDR3 DNA sequence: TGTGCCTGGAGCCTTCAGGGGCTGGAGACCCAGTACTTC.

The rearrangement uses TRBV5-1 and TRBJ2-7, with 9 bases that match TRBD2. The germline gives CDR1 SGHRS, CDR2 YFSETQ. This CDR3 contains 15 residues. V trimming: 4 bases; J trimming: 3 bases; junction bases outside the gene matches: 8. This chain's CDR3 is CASSTLSSGNYEQYF. CDR3 nucleotides: TGCGCCAGCAGCACTCTTTCTAGCGGGAACTACGAGCAGTACTTC.

The V gene is TRBV6-5, the J gene TRBJ1-1; D call uncertain. With 2 bases removed from V and 6 bases from J, the gap between germline ends came to 4 bases. The germline gives CDR1 MNHEY, CDR2 SVGAGI. This CDR3 spans 11 amino acids. CDR3 coding DNA: TGTGCCAGCAGTTACCGTTCTGAAGCTTTCTTT. Translated, it gives CASSYRSEAFF.

The chain joins TRBV21-1 to TRBJ2-2; TRBD2 is the table's D call and was not checked against the DNA. TRBV21-1 counts as a pseudogene. CDR3 length: 13 residues. CDR3 in DNA: TGTGCCAGGGCGGCAGTGAACACCGGGGAGCTGTTTTTT. This codes for CARAAVNTGELFF.

A note on this clone: Other nucleotide sequences from this sample produce the same CDR3. The chain uses TRBV5-1 and TRBJ1-1, with TRBD1 identical over 8 bases. The germline V gene encodes CDR1 SGHRS and CDR2 YFSETQ. The CDR3 runs 14 residues. Trimming at V came to 2 bases and at J to 1 base, leaving 1 base not matched to a gene. DNA for the CDR3: TGCGCCAGCAGCTTTACAGGGGGGAACACTGAAGCTTTCTTT. It yields the protein CASSFTGGNTEAFF.

The chain has TRBV4-3 and TRBJ1-1, with D tentatively TRBD1 (5 bases). The ends were cut back, 0 bases at V and 8 bases at J, with 13 bases in the middle. The CDR3 extends over 14 amino acids. In germline, CDR1 is LGHNA, CDR2 YSLEER. The CDR3 DNA sequence: TGCGCCAGCAGCCAAGATGGTGGGGGGTCGGAAGCTTTCTTT. This encodes CASSQDGGGSEAFF.

The chain recombines TRBV5-8 with TRBJ2-3; 7 bases are a match to TRBD2. CDR3 size: 13 residues. The V segment lost 5 bases and the J segment 2 bases; nucleotides outside the gene matches: 2. Germline V gene data show CDR1 as SGHTS and CDR2 as YDEGEE. CDR3 in DNA: TGTGCCAGCAGAGCGGGGTACACAGATACGCAGTATTTT. Amino acid sequence: CASRAGYTDTQYF.

This clone has just one count. This chain joins TRBV4-2 and TRBJ2-2, with D possibly being TRBD2 (6 bases). Germline CDR1 reads LGHNA; CDR2 reads YNFKEQ. Trimming left V 1 base short and J 4 bases short, with 10 bases between. There are 15 residues in the CDR3. The CDR3 is CASSQVASVTGELFF. CDR3 nucleotide sequence: TGTGCCAGCAGCCAAGTGGCTAGCGTCACCGGGGAGCTGTTTTTT.

This clone has more than one count but fewer than ten. This chain uses TRBV7-2 with TRBJ2-7; the D is unclear. The germline V and J ends were trimmed by 6 bases and 3 bases, with 12 bases remaining between them. CDR1 is SGHTA and CDR2 is FQGNSA in the germline V gene. The CDR3 extends over 13 amino acids. In DNA form, the CDR3 reads TGTGCCAGCAGGGCCTGGTCAGACTACGAGCAGTACTTC. Protein: CASRAWSDYEQYF.

The chain employs TRBV6-1 and TRBJ1-4, with a tentative D call TRBD1 (6 bases). Trimming took 7 bases from V and 2 from J, leaving 11 bases between them. CDR1 is MNHNS and CDR2 is SASEGT in the germline V gene. The CDR3 length is 14 residues. CDR3 loop: CASIPGGTNEKLFF. CDR3 nucleotide sequence: TGTGCCAGCATCCCGGGGGGCACTAATGAAAAACTGTTTTTT.

This clone was seen a few times. The V and J genes are TRBV28 and TRBJ2-7; the match to TRBD1 covers 10 bases. Trimming at V came to 3 bases and at J to 5 bases, leaving 10 bases not matched to a gene. CDR1 is MDHEN, CDR2 SYDVKM, per germline. The CDR3 totals 16 residues. CDR3 DNA: TGTGCCAGCAGTTTTTTAAGGGACAGGGGTCCCCACGAGCAGTACTTC. This sequence encodes CASSFLRDRGPHEQYF.

The rearrangement links TRBV27 to TRBJ1-4, with a tentative D call TRBD1 (6 bases). Per the germline V gene, CDR1 is MNHEY and CDR2 is SMNVEV (reference sequence). The CDR3 length is 13 residues. Trimming cost V 6 bases and J 7 bases, with 12 bases left between them. DNA of the CDR3: TGTGCCAGCAGCCGCCAACAGGGTGAAAAACTGTTTTTT. Its translation is CASSRQQGEKLFF.